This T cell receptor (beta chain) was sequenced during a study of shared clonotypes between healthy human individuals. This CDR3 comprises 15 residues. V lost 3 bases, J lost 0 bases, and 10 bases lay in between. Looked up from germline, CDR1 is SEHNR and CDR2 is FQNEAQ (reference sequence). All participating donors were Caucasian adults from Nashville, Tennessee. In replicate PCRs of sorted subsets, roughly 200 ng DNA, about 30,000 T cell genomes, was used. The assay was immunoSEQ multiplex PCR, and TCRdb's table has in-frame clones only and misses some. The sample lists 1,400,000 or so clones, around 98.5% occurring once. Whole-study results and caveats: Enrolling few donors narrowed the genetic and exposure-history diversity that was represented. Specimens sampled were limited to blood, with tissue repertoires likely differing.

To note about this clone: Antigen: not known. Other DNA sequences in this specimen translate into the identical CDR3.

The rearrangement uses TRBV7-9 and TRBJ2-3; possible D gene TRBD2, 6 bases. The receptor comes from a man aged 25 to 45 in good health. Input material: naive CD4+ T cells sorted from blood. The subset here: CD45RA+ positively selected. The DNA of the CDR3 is TGTGCCAGCAGCTTGGGGCGGGGTAGCACAGATACGCAGTATTTT. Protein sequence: CASSLGRGSTDTQYF.